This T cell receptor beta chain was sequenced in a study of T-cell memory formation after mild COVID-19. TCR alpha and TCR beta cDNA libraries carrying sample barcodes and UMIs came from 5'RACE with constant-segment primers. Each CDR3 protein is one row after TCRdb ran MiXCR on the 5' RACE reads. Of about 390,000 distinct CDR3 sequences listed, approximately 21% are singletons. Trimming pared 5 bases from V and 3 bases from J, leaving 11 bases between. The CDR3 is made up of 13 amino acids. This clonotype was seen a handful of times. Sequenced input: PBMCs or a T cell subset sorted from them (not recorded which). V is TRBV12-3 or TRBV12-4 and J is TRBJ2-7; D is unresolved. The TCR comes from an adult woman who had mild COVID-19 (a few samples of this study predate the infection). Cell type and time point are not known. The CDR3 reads CASSEGLSYEQYF. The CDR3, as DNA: TGTGCCAGCAGTGAAGGGTTAAGCTACGAGCAGTACTTC.